The 24 T cell receptor beta chains presented below share a single source sample, sequenced in a study of shared T cell receptors in the human thymus (dated by TCRdb to the early 2020s). The library came from the immunoSEQ multiplex PCR assay. Drawn from immuneACCESS, this table holds only the in-frame rearrangements with V and J called that TCRdb kept. Clones are partly lost; checked studies trace under half to an unresolved V gene and leave the rest unexplained. For this sample the table gives hundreds of thousands of clones, of which around 93% were detected only once. The ten largest clones take up approximately 0.02% of the sample. Input material: thymocytes. The source of these receptors is a human donor.

V gene TRBV7-6 combines with J gene TRBJ1-4; tentatively, D is TRBD1 (5 bases). This CDR3 spans 16 amino acids. Trimming removed 5 bases from V and 3 bases from J, with 16 bases in between. CDR1 is SGHVS and CDR2 is FNYEAQ in the germline V gene. The DNA of the CDR3 is TGTGCCAGCAGCCCAGTAATCGGGGGACCTAATGAAAAACTGTTTTTT. Amino acid sequence: CASSPVIGGPNEKLFF.

The rearrangement links TRBV11-3 to TRBJ2-7; D might be TRBD2 (5 bases). The CDR3 is made up of 14 amino acids. Germline CDR1 is SGHNT and CDR2 is YENEEA. V lost 5 bases, J lost 7 bases, and 18 bases lay in between. As DNA, the CDR3 is TGTGCCAGCAGCCCCGGCGGGCTTCCGGAGGAGCAGTACTTC. It yields the protein CASSPGGLPEEQYF.

The V call is TRBV2, the J call TRBJ2-7; 16 nucleotides line up with TRBD2. V was pared by 6 bases and J by 0 bases, with 8 bases of the junction left unmatched. Germline lookup yields CDR1 SNHLY and CDR2 FYNNEI. The CDR3 is made up of 18 amino acids. CDR3 loop: CASRGTSGRAKSSYEQYF. In nucleotides, the CDR3 is TGTGCCAGCAGGGGGACTAGCGGGAGGGCGAAGAGCTCCTACGAGCAGTACTTC. The whole variable domain, filled in from reference TRBV2 and TRBJ2-7, reads EPEVTQTPSHQVTQMGQEVILRCVPISNHLYFYWYRQILGQKVEFLVSFYNNEISEKSEIFDDQFSVERPDGSNFTLKIRSTKLEDSAMYFCASRGTSGRAKSSYEQYFGPGTRLTVT.

V gene TRBV30 combines with J gene TRBJ1-1; TRBD1 matches at 10 bases. Germline CDR1 reads GTSNPN; CDR2 reads SVGIG (reference sequence). Unmatched junction bases numbered 3, after V lost 2 bases and J lost 0 bases. The CDR3 contains 15 residues. CDR3 protein: CAWSRGQGLNTEAFF. The CDR3 DNA is TGTGCCTGGAGTAGGGGACAGGGGTTGAACACTGAAGCTTTCTTT.

This chain uses TRBV2 with TRBJ2-1; 10 nucleotides match TRBD1. Germline loops: CDR1 SNHLY, CDR2 FYNNEI. The length of the CDR3 is 16 residues. Unmatched junction bases numbered 8, after V lost 6 bases and J lost 3 bases. CDR3 protein: CASRGSRDRGYNEQFF. CDR3 sequence (DNA): TGTGCCAGCAGGGGGAGCCGGGACAGGGGCTACAATGAGCAGTTCTTC.

This sequence joins TRBV18 and TRBJ2-1; D is unresolved. Trimming removed 4 bases at V and 3 bases at J, with 16 bases between. The CDR3 is made up of 16 amino acids. Germline V gene data show CDR1 as KGHSH and CDR2 as LQKENI. In DNA form, the CDR3 reads TGTGCCAGCTCACGCCGGTCCCCTAGTGACTACAATGAGCAGTTCTTC. Encoded protein: CASSRRSPSDYNEQFF.

The chain combines TRBV25-1 with TRBJ1-3; TRBD1 aligns across 9 bases. CDR3 size: 15 residues. Germline assignment: CDR1 MGHDK and CDR2 SYGVNS. V gave up 5 bases and J gave up 1 base; unmatched junction bases: 3. CDR3 sequence: CASSPGTGSGNTIYF. The CDR3 region has the DNA TGTGCCAGCAGTCCCGGGACAGGGTCTGGAAACACCATATATTTT.

This sequence joins TRBV18 and TRBJ1-1; 8 nucleotides agree with TRBD1. Unmatched junction bases numbered 12, after V lost 3 bases and J lost 0 bases. Germline V gene sequence: CDR1 KGHSH, CDR2 LQKENI. This CDR3 comprises 18 residues. The CDR3 DNA sequence: TGTGCCAGCTCACCCCACGGGCCCAGGGGGCGAATGAACACTGAAGCTTTCTTT. It translates to CASSPHGPRGRMNTEAFF.

V and J are TRBV5-1 and TRBJ2-1, with TRBD2 matching over 12 bases. This CDR3 is 16 amino acids long. Trimming took 3 bases from V and 7 from J; bases not matched to a gene: 8. Germline V gene data show CDR1 as SGHRS and CDR2 as YFSETQ. The CDR3 sequence: CASSSATSGRRNEQFF. CDR3 in DNA: TGCGCCAGCAGCTCGGCGACTAGCGGGAGAAGAAATGAGCAGTTCTTC. The full variable domain, rest sourced from reference TRBV5-1 and TRBJ2-1, is KAGVTQTPRYLIKTRGQQVTLSCSPISGHRSVSWYQQTPGQGLQFLFEYFSETQRNKGNFPGRFSGRQFSNSRSEMNVSTLELGDSALYLCASSSATSGRRNEQFFGPGTRLTVL.

The chain combines TRBV2 with TRBJ2-2, with 7 bases identical to TRBD1. CDR3 length: 16 amino acids. Germline V gene data show CDR1 as SNHLY and CDR2 as FYNNEI. V was pared by 4 bases and J by 1 base, with 6 bases of the junction left unmatched. This chain's CDR3 is CASSGVDRMNTGELFF. Here the CDR3 DNA reads TGTGCCAGCAGTGGGGTGGACAGGATGAACACCGGGGAGCTGTTTTTT. The whole variable domain, filled in from reference TRBV2 and TRBJ2-2, reads EPEVTQTPSHQVTQMGQEVILRCVPISNHLYFYWYRQILGQKVEFLVSFYNNEISEKSEIFDDQFSVERPDGSNFTLKIRSTKLEDSAMYFCASSGVDRMNTGELFFGEGSRLTVL.

V is TRBV4-1 and J is TRBJ2-7; the D is unclear. Germline V gene sequence: CDR1 MGHRA, CDR2 YSYEKL. This CDR3 has 15 amino acids. V lost 0 bases, J lost 1 base, and 10 bases lay in between. CDR3 amino acids: CASSQDIRVSYEQYF. In DNA, the CDR3 is TGCGCCAGCAGCCAAGATATAAGGGTTTCCTACGAGCAGTACTTC.

V usage is TRBV29-1 and J usage is TRBJ2-5; no reliable D call. Germline V gene lookup returns CDR1 SQVTM and CDR2 ANQGSEA. V was pared by 2 bases and J by 4 bases, with 5 bases between. The CDR3 is 11 residues long. The DNA for the CDR3 is TGCAGCGTTGAACCCCCAGAGACCCAGTACTTC. Its protein is CSVEPPETQYF. Based on the CDR3 plus reference TRBV29-1 and TRBJ2-5, the full variable domain is SAVISQKPSRDICQRGTSLTIQCQVDSQVTMMFWYRQQPGQSLTLIATANQGSEATYESGFVIDKFPISRPNLTFSTLTVSNMSPEDSSIYLCSVEPPETQYFGPGTRLLVL.

V is TRBV7-6 and J is TRBJ1-1; unclear D gene. Germline lookup yields CDR1 SGHVS and CDR2 FNYEAQ. The CDR3 has 13 amino acids. The V end lost 3 bases, the J end lost 3 bases, and 8 bases lay between the germline ends. In nucleotides, the CDR3 is TGTGCCAGCAGCTTCCGAGGTCACACTGAAGCTTTCTTT. This encodes CASSFRGHTEAFF.

The chain recombines TRBV4-1 with TRBJ2-6; 10 positions agree with TRBD1. Germline CDR1 MGHRA, CDR2 YSYEKL. Trimming removed 5 bases from V and 3 bases from J; junction bases left unmatched: 13. This CDR3 has 19 residues. The CDR3 here is CASSFYRDRGRSGANVLTF. CDR3 in DNA: TGCGCCAGCAGCTTTTACCGGGACAGGGGTCGAAGTGGGGCCAACGTCCTGACTTTC.

The rearrangement uses TRBV4-3 and TRBJ2-7, with 8 positions matching TRBD2. This CDR3 has 18 amino acids. Germline V gives CDR1 LGHNA, CDR2 YSLEER. With V trimmed by 1 base and J by 2 bases, 13 bases remained unmatched. In DNA, the CDR3 is TGCGCCAGCAGCCAAGCCCAGTCCCTACGGGAGGGACCCTACGAGCAGTACTTC. It yields the protein CASSQAQSLREGPYEQYF.

This clone appeared once. The chain has TRBV27 and TRBJ2-1, with 7 nucleotides matching TRBD1. The CDR3 consists of 16 residues. Germline values: CDR1 MNHEY, CDR2 SMNVEV (reference sequence). The trim removed 7 bases at V and 3 bases at J, leaving 12 bases unmatched. CDR3 sequence reads: CASIKGGQTNYNEQFF. The CDR3 coding sequence is TGTGCCAGCATCAAAGGGGGCCAAACCAACTACAATGAGCAGTTCTTC.

The J gene is TRBJ2-3, the V gene TRBV27, with D maybe TRBD2 (5 bases). The CDR3 extends over 15 amino acids. Trimming left V 5 bases short and J 0 bases short, with 12 bases between. Germline loops: CDR1 MNHEY, CDR2 SMNVEV (reference sequence). CDR3 sequence (DNA): TGTGCCAGCAGTCCCCCGGAGGCTAGCACAGATACGCAGTATTTT. As protein: CASSPPEASTDTQYF.

This clone was counted a single time. The chain couples TRBV29-1 to TRBJ2-6; D ambiguous. The CDR3 runs 15 residues. Germline CDR1 reads SQVTM; CDR2 reads ANQGSEA. Trimming left V 5 bases short and J 2 bases short, with 13 bases between. Here the CDR3 reads CSVTAAGPGANVLTF. The CDR3 DNA follows: TGCAGCGTTACCGCCGCAGGCCCTGGGGCCAACGTCCTGACTTTC. Full variable domain (outside the CDR3, taken from reference TRBV29-1 and TRBJ2-6): SAVISQKPSRDICQRGTSLTIQCQVDSQVTMMFWYRQQPGQSLTLIATANQGSEATYESGFVIDKFPISRPNLTFSTLTVSNMSPEDSSIYLCSVTAAGPGANVLTFGAGSRLTVL.

This clone was seen a single time. The V and J genes are TRBV20-1 and TRBJ2-1; D is possibly TRBD2 (5 bases). The CDR3 is made up of 10 amino acids. Between the trimmed V and J ends, which lost 7 bases and 7 bases, there was a span of 8 bases. CDR1 is DFQATT and CDR2 is SNEGSKA in the germline V gene (reference sequence). The CDR3 region is CSEGGNEQFF. CDR3 nucleotide sequence: TGCAGTGAGGGCGGGAATGAGCAGTTCTTC.

This chain links TRBV6-6 with TRBJ2-7, with 10 bases lining up with TRBD2. The germline CDR1 and CDR2 sequences are MNHNY and SVGAGI (reference sequence). With 5 bases clipped from V and 4 bases from J, the junction kept 8 bases outside the gene matches. The CDR3 has 15 residues. The CDR3 reads CASSAGTSVTYEQYF. The CDR3 nucleotides are TGTGCCAGCAGTGCCGGGACTAGCGTCACTTACGAGCAGTACTTC.

This chain joins TRBV7-2 and TRBJ1-4; D unclear. CDR3 length: 17 residues. Looked up from germline, CDR1 is SGHTA and CDR2 is FQGNSA. V gave up 2 bases and J gave up 4 bases, with 17 bases separating them. CDR3 DNA sequence: TGTGCCAGCAGCTTAAACTCGCGGTCAGGCTTTAATGAAAAACTGTTTTTT. It codes for CASSLNSRSGFNEKLFF. Based on the CDR3 plus reference TRBV7-2 and TRBJ1-4, the full variable domain is GAGVSQSPSNKVTEKGKDVELRCDPISGHTALYWYRQSLGQGLEFLIYFQGNSAPDKSGLPSDRFSAERTGGSVSTLTIQRTQQEDSAVYLCASSLNSRSGFNEKLFFGSGTQLSVL.

This sequence joins TRBV5-1 and TRBJ2-2; the match to TRBD1 covers 9 bases. This CDR3 is 16 amino acids long. Germline values: CDR1 SGHRS, CDR2 YFSETQ. Losses at the gene ends were 4 bases for V and 5 bases for J; bases not matched to a gene: 9. Here the CDR3 reads CASSPGTGRRTGELFF. DNA of the CDR3: TGCGCCAGCAGCCCGGGGACAGGGAGAAGGACCGGGGAGCTGTTTTTT.

The chain joins TRBV29-1 to TRBJ1-3, with D unresolved. CDR3 size: 16 residues. Germline V gene sequence: CDR1 SQVTM, CDR2 ANQGSEA. The V end lost 6 bases, the J end lost 0 bases, and 18 bases lay between the germline ends. In nucleotides, the CDR3 is TGCAGCGTACTTTCAGGCTGGGATTCCTCTGGAAACACCATATATTTT. It yields the protein CSVLSGWDSSGNTIYF.

The chain has TRBV11-2 and TRBJ2-1; TRBD2 agrees at 12 bases. Germline V gene data show CDR1 as SGHAT and CDR2 as FQNNGV. V shed 4 bases and J 10 bases; nucleotides not matched to a gene: 5. The CDR3 runs to 14 residues. CDR3 nucleotide sequence: TGTGCCAGCAGCTCGCTAGCGGGAGGGGGGGAGCAGTTCTTC. Its translation: CASSSLAGGGEQFF.